This is a list of T cell receptor beta chains from one sample in a study of blood T cell repertoires in COVID-19. Using immunoSEQ multiplex PCR, the repertoire was profiled, and TCRdb retains in-frame clones only, with some absent. Among about 110,000 clones listed, around 85% were seen once. The specimen sequenced was peripheral blood. The origin of the receptors is an older woman with COVID-19, enrolled during active disease. Both conserved end residues are part of each CDR3. Fields, in order: CDR3 length, V gene, clone size, CDR3 protein. The listing skips clone size in some rows; elsewhere it reads once, few, many or a size class.

cdr3_length: 14
v_call: TRBV7-3
clone_size: NA
cdr3_aa: CASSSQGDTGELFF

cdr3_length: 16
v_call: TRBV5-6
clone_size: NA
cdr3_aa: CASSLLRGTADSTLHF

cdr3_length: 15
v_call: TRBV2
clone_size: NA
cdr3_aa: CATLGTGMGSNEQFF

cdr3_length: 14
v_call: TRBV4-3
clone_size: NA
cdr3_aa: CASSQDWRNTEAFF

cdr3_length: 17
v_call: TRBV4-3
clone_size: NA
cdr3_aa: CASSQPPRGADNQPQHF

cdr3_length: 16
v_call: TRBV5-1
clone_size: NA
cdr3_aa: CASSSAVDLRDNEQFF

cdr3_length: 14
v_call: TRBV5-8
clone_size: NA
cdr3_aa: CASSSGQGWTEAFF

cdr3_length: 13
v_call: TRBV19
clone_size: NA
cdr3_aa: CASSPRRFEKLFF

cdr3_length: 16
v_call: TRBV5-4
clone_size: NA
cdr3_aa: CASSLAAGGDTGELFF

cdr3_length: 20
v_call: TRBV3-1/TRBV3-2
clone_size: NA
cdr3_aa: CASSQRMERGVVGVYNEQFF

cdr3_length: 15
v_call: TRBV4-2
clone_size: once
cdr3_aa: CASSSRDRGDQPQHF

cdr3_length: 14
v_call: TRBV6-5
clone_size: once
cdr3_aa: CASLRGGAGNEQFF

cdr3_length: 16
v_call: TRBV7-2
clone_size: NA
cdr3_aa: CASSLSVTVFNQPQHF

cdr3_length: 15
v_call: TRBV6-1
clone_size: NA
cdr3_aa: CASSETGGAYDGYTF

cdr3_length: 15
v_call: TRBV7-9
clone_size: few
cdr3_aa: CASSLGTLGNQPQHF

cdr3_length: 13
v_call: TRBV7-2
clone_size: NA
cdr3_aa: CASSFYSNQPQHF

cdr3_length: 14
v_call: TRBV7-9
clone_size: NA
cdr3_aa: CASSRTGFTDTQYF

cdr3_length: 21
v_call: TRBV4-1
clone_size: few
cdr3_aa: CASSIRAPGQKLISSGNTIYF

cdr3_length: 11
v_call: TRBV14
clone_size: NA
cdr3_aa: CASSQGLGYTF

cdr3_length: 13
v_call: TRBV4-1
clone_size: NA
cdr3_aa: CASSQPQNTEAFF

cdr3_length: 12
v_call: TRBV19
clone_size: once
cdr3_aa: CASSESMGGYTF

cdr3_length: 15
v_call: TRBV11-2
clone_size: once
cdr3_aa: CASSLPGGAGYGYTF

cdr3_length: 14
v_call: TRBV3-1/TRBV3-2
clone_size: NA
cdr3_aa: CASSRSPVADTQYF

cdr3_length: 11
v_call: TRBV19
clone_size: NA
cdr3_aa: CATATGEKLFF

cdr3_length: 15
v_call: TRBV2
clone_size: NA
cdr3_aa: CASSGPGTGDGGYTF

cdr3_length: 13
v_call: TRBV12-3/TRBV12-4
clone_size: NA
cdr3_aa: CASSSTENYGYTF

cdr3_length: 9
v_call: TRBV7-3
clone_size: NA
cdr3_aa: CASSPLLHF

cdr3_length: 14
v_call: TRBV7-2
clone_size: NA
cdr3_aa: CASSWTGRNQPQHF

cdr3_length: 14
v_call: TRBV7-9
clone_size: NA
cdr3_aa: CASSTTGGDYEQYF

cdr3_length: 12
v_call: TRBV6-8
clone_size: NA
cdr3_aa: CAYIRGCSPLHF

cdr3_length: 13
v_call: TRBV6-5
clone_size: NA
cdr3_aa: CASKSGGKETQYF

cdr3_length: 16
v_call: TRBV5-1
clone_size: NA
cdr3_aa: CASSLHSRGQGNGYTF

cdr3_length: 17
v_call: TRBV23-1
clone_size: NA
cdr3_aa: CASSHGRQLYSNQPQHF

cdr3_length: 15
v_call: TRBV28
clone_size: NA
cdr3_aa: CASSLTGGIDYGYTF

cdr3_length: 13
v_call: TRBV6-4
clone_size: NA
cdr3_aa: CASSTDSNTEAFF